The 8 T cell receptor beta chains listed next were all sequenced from one sample in a study of molecular identifiers for immune sequencing clone quantification. MiXCR, run by TCRdb on the PCR reads, gives a single entry per CDR3 protein. Among around 300,000 distinct CDR3 sequences, over 20% were seen once, and the ten largest hold about 0.71%. The specimen was naive CD8+ T cells from blood, with Jurkat cell RNA spiked in. Subset: FACS-sorted CD8+CD4-CCR7+CD45RA+ naive T cells. These receptor sequences come from a human donor in good health. Some libraries in this study had Jurkat cell RNA spiked in.

This clonotype showed up many times. V usage is TRBV5-6 and J usage is TRBJ2-1; the D gene is possibly TRBD1 (5 bases). Germline CDR1 and CDR2: SGHDT and YYEEEE. The ends were cut back, 0 bases at V and 2 bases at J, with 9 bases in the middle. The CDR3 consists of 15 residues. CDR3 loop: CASSLGGTPYNEQFF. CDR3 nucleotides: TGTGCCAGCAGCTTGGGGGGCACCCCCTACAATGAGCAGTTCTTC.

In the case of this clonotype: Since a much larger clone is just one base distant, this may be a read error. The chain joins TRBV29-1 to TRBJ2-2; D is perhaps TRBD2 (5 bases). The CDR3 length is 11 residues. Per germline, CDR1 SQVTM and CDR2 ANQGSEA. CDR3 residues: CSVVGSGELSF. In nucleotides, the CDR3 is TGCAGCGTTGTCGGATCCGGGGAGCTGTCTTTT.

Regarding this clonotype: At one boundary the junction diverges from the germline segment, which might be a read error. The rearrangement joins TRBV19 to TRBJ2-7, with D hard to call. The CDR3 runs 12 residues. Germline loops: CDR1 LNHDA, CDR2 SQIVND (reference sequence). CDR3 loop: CASGRNGYGQYF. CDR3 nucleotides: TGTGCCAGTGGCAGGAACGGCTACGGGCAGTACTTC.

In the case of this clonotype: A much bigger clone sits one base away, suggesting this may be a read error. The gene calls are TRBV7-6 and TRBJ2-7, with 8 bases lining up with TRBD1. Germline assignment: CDR1 SGHVS and CDR2 FNYEAQ. The CDR3 consists of 12 residues. CDR3 nucleotide sequence: TGTACCAGCAGCTCCGGACAGGGCGGGCAGTACTTC. Its protein product is CTSSSGQGGQYF.

This clonotype was recorded at least ten times. This sequence joins TRBV29-1 and TRBJ1-1; possible D gene TRBD1, 5 bases. Germline V gives CDR1 SQVTM, CDR2 ANQGSEA. The CDR3 totals 12 residues. V was pared by 7 bases and J by 4 bases, with 13 bases between. CDR3 in DNA: TGCAGCGATAACACAGGAGGCACTGAAGCTTTCTTT. Translated, it gives CSDNTGGTEAFF.

This clonotype was seen ten or more times. The J gene is TRBJ2-7, the V gene TRBV18; 7 bases align to TRBD1. Germline values: CDR1 KGHSH, CDR2 LQKENI. V trimming: 3 bases; J trimming: 4 bases; junction bases outside the gene matches: 6. The CDR3 extends over 14 amino acids. CDR3 sequence reads: CASSPPGQWYEQYF. CDR3 nucleotides: TGTGCCAGCTCACCCCCGGGACAGTGGTACGAGCAGTACTTC.

Comments on this clonotype: The germline gene is not matched at one end of the junction; a read error may be the cause. The chain recombines TRBV24-1 with TRBJ1-1; D is possibly TRBD1 (5 bases). The CDR3 has 17 amino acids. Germline values: CDR1 KGHDR, CDR2 SFDVKD. Here the CDR3 DNA reads TGTGCCACCAGTGACCCCCCCCCAGGGCTAATGAACCCTGAAGCTTTCTTT. Its translation is CATSDPPPGLMNPEAFF.

Ten or more counts support this clonotype. The chain links TRBV28 to TRBJ1-1; TRBD1 is a possible D gene (5 bases). The CDR3 extends over 14 amino acids. V lost 3 bases, J lost 5 bases, and 13 bases lay in between. Germline-derived CDR1 and CDR2 are MDHEN and SYDVKM. DNA of the CDR3: TGTGCCAGCAGTTTGCAGGGTCTCGTTACTGAAGCTTTCTTT. Its protein product is CASSLQGLVTEAFF. Drawing the rest from reference TRBV28 and TRBJ1-1, the complete variable domain is DVKVTQSSRYLVKRTGEKVFLECVQDMDHENMFWYRQDPGLGLRLIYFSYDVKMKEKGDIPEGYSVSREKKERFSLILESASTNQTSMYLCASSLQGLVTEAFFGQGTRLTVV.